The subject of this entry is one T cell receptor (beta chain). The CDR3 runs 14 residues. V gave up 10 bases and J gave up 4 bases, with 19 bases separating them. CDR1 and CDR2 from the germline V gene are MNHNY and SVGAGI (reference sequence). Using a J-beta primer mix together with a sample-barcoded 5' primer, a second PCR was run for roughly 6 to 12 cycles. Each cDNA molecule was tagged by a template-switch adaptor that had 12 random nucleotides. TCRdb reanalysed the 5' RACE reads using MiXCR and keeps one entry per CDR3 protein. The sample holds almost 300,000 distinct CDR3 sequences, roughly 26% seen once. The record originates from a study of blood T cells in healthy people across ages.

The rearrangement joins TRBV6-6 to TRBJ2-5, with D possibly being TRBD2 (6 bases). The sample taken for sequencing was blood. This receptor was identified in a woman in her 70s in good health. The CDR3 loop reads CATGGFSTIETQYF. The CDR3 region has the DNA TGTGCCACCGGAGGGTTTAGTACCATAGAGACCCAGTACTTC.